This T cell receptor (beta chain) was documented in a study of blood T cell repertoires in COVID-19. Study as a whole: The study drew acute and convalescent COVID-19 samples from the United States, Italy and Spain. PBMCs, B-cell-depleted T cells, or T cells were the source of the cDNA or gDNA that made up the material.

The CDR3 loop spans 15 amino acids. Germline CDR1 is KGHDR and CDR2 is SFDVKD. V shed 4 bases and J 4 bases; nucleotides not matched to a gene: 4. Original methodology: The authors estimated nucleated cell counts from reference gene primer amplification. Sequencing used immunoSEQ multiplex PCR; TCRdb keeps in-frame clones, though not all of them. Clonal size and the V and J genes are those of that table, whereas D and trimming came from the DNA. The table shows roughly 180,000 clones, with 86% occurring only once. This clonotype originated in a man younger than 30 with acute or convalescent COVID-19. The sample taken for sequencing was peripheral blood. The chain carries TRBV24-1 and TRBJ1-5, with 9 bases that match TRBD1. The CDR3 loop reads CATSDPTGGNQPQHF. CDR3 nucleotides: TGTGCCACCAGTGACCCGACAGGGGGTAATCAGCCCCAGCATTTT.